These T cell receptor beta chains were read from a single sample in a study of brain T cells in children with intractable seizures. Clones were read by immunoSEQ multiplex PCR, and TCRdb kept only the in-frame ones, dropping some. The repertoire holds tens of thousands of clones, with around 91% as singletons. The specimen was peripheral blood, collected at surgery. All receptors come from a girl aged 2 to 10 with Rasmussen encephalitis and intractable seizures. Both conserved end residues are part of each CDR3. A D gene is named only where the DNA matches it firmly. Clone size is shown for a subset of rows, as once, few, many or a class of expanded clone.

clone size,V gene,D gene,J gene,CDR3 DNA,CDR3 protein
NA,TRBV4-2,TRBD2,TRBJ2-2,TGTGCCAGCAGCCAAGACGAGACTAGCGGGGGGAGTACGAACACCGGGGAGCTGTTTTTT,CASSQDETSGGSTNTGELFF
NA,TRBV5-1,NA,TRBJ2-1,TGCGCCAGCAGCTTGGGTCCAGGGCTGTACAATGAGCAGTTCTTC,CASSLGPGLYNEQFF
NA,TRBV5-4,TRBD1,TRBJ1-2,TGTGCCAGCAGCACCCCGGGACAGGGGTTTCGGGGCTACACCTTC,CASSTPGQGFRGYTF
NA,TRBV11-2,NA,TRBJ1-4,TGTGCCAGCAGCTTAGTAGGTACGATTGGCGAAAAACTGTTTTTT,CASSLVGTIGEKLFF
NA,TRBV6-1,NA,TRBJ2-1,TGTGCCAGCAGTGAACAACCCAGGGATCCACCCTACAATGAGCAGTTCTTC,CASSEQPRDPPYNEQFF
NA,TRBV6-5,TRBD1,TRBJ1-2,TGTGCCAGCAGAGACAGGGTTAACTATGGCTACACCTTC,CASRDRVNYGYTF
few,TRBV6-5,NA,TRBJ2-5,TGTGCCAGCAGTTACGTAGCCCAAGAGACCCAGTACTTC,CASSYVAQETQYF
NA,TRBV18,NA,TRBJ1-4,TGTGCCAGCTCGCGCGCAGGGGTGCTAAATGAAAAACTGTTTTTT,CASSRAGVLNEKLFF
NA,TRBV5-4,NA,TRBJ2-6,TGTGCCAGCAGCTTTGGGGGTGACAGGGCCAACGTCCTGACTTTC,CASSFGGDRANVLTF
NA,TRBV7-9,NA,TRBJ1-1,TGTGCCAGCGTCGCAGCCATGAACACTGAAGCTTTCTTT,CASVAAMNTEAFF
NA,TRBV30,NA,TRBJ1-1,TGTGCCTGGAGTGTACTGTCAGGGTACACTGAAGCTTTCTTT,CAWSVLSGYTEAFF
NA,TRBV27,TRBD2,TRBJ2-1,TGTGCCAGCAGTCGGACTAGCGGGGTCCCCTGGGATGAGCAGTTCTTC,CASSRTSGVPWDEQFF
NA,TRBV14,TRBD1,TRBJ2-7,TGTGCCAGCAGTCGACAGGGCCCCTACGAGCAGTACTTC,CASSRQGPYEQYF
NA,TRBV28,TRBD1,TRBJ2-1,TGTGCCAGCGCCTATGTCAAGGGACAGGGAATCTACAATGAGCAGTTCTTC,CASAYVKGQGIYNEQFF
NA,TRBV4-2,TRBD2,TRBJ2-1,TGTGCCAGCAGCCAAGATAATGGGTTAGCGGGAGGCAATGAGCAGTTCTTC,CASSQDNGLAGGNEQFF
NA,TRBV5-4,NA,TRBJ2-2,TGTGCCAGCAGCTCGCGGGCGGGCGACGGGGAGCTGTTTTTT,CASSSRAGDGELFF
few,TRBV25-1,NA,TRBJ2-1,TGTGCCAGCAGTGATGGGGCAGGGGATGAGCAGTTCTTC,CASSDGAGDEQFF
NA,TRBV3-1/TRBV3-2,NA,TRBJ2-3,TGTGCCAGCAGTCTGGGTCCGGCTCGCACAGATACGCAGTATTTT,CASSLGPARTDTQYF
few,TRBV4-2,NA,TRBJ2-7,TGTGCCAGCAGCCAAGATCCAATGGGGGAGCAGTACTTC,CASSQDPMGEQYF
NA,TRBV5-1,NA,TRBJ2-1,TGCGCCAGCACTAGAGGGAACAATGAGCAGTTCTTC,CASTRGNNEQFF
NA,TRBV5-1,TRBD1,TRBJ1-6,TGCGCCAGCAGCTCCGACACGGGACAGTATAATTCACCCCTCCACTTT,CASSSDTGQYNSPLHF
NA,TRBV5-5,NA,TRBJ2-3,TGTGCCAGCAGCTCCAGCAGACTAGAGGCTCGGGGAGATACGCAGTATTTT,CASSSSRLEARGDTQYF